These 3 T cell receptor beta chains were sequenced from one sample in a study of blood T cell repertoires in COVID-19. Profiling relied on immunoSEQ multiplex PCR, and the TCRdb table lists in-frame clones only, not all of them. The sample lists 45,000 to 50,000 clones; 65% to 85% were seen once. The sequenced sample consisted of peripheral blood. The receptors derive from an elderly man in a cohort sampled during active COVID-19.

V usage is TRBV23-1 and J usage is TRBJ1-3; D is perhaps TRBD1 (5 bases). TRBV23-1 falls under the ORF class, with uncertain function. The CDR3 totals 15 residues. V dropped 4 bases and J dropped 9 bases, with 19 bases sitting between them. CDR3: CASSPRRGQGGTIYF. The CDR3 DNA is TGCGCCAGCAGTCCCCGGAGAGGTCAGGGCGGCACCATATATTTT.

The chain recombines TRBV2 with TRBJ2-5; 10 bases map to TRBD2. Germline V lookup: CDR1 SNHLY, CDR2 FYNNEI. This CDR3 contains 14 residues. Trimming at V came to 7 bases and at J to 6 bases, leaving 8 bases not matched to a gene. The CDR3, as DNA: TGTGCCAGCACCGGCGGGACTAGCGTGAAGACCCAGTACTTC. Translated, it gives CASTGGTSVKTQYF.

V is TRBV2 and J is TRBJ2-1; TRBD2 matches at 9 bases. From germline, CDR1 is SNHLY and CDR2 FYNNEI. The CDR3 is made up of 15 amino acids. V gave up 3 bases and J gave up 9 bases; unmatched junction bases: 9. CDR3 DNA: TGTGCCAGCAGTGAGCGGGGGGGCCGCGTGGGTGAGCAGTTCTTC. This encodes CASSERGGRVGEQFF.